This is a list of T cell receptor beta chains from one sample in a study of shared clonotypes between healthy human individuals. Data came from immunoSEQ multiplex PCR; TCRdb stores just in-frame clones and leaves some out. Among some 680,000 clones listed, roughly 73% were seen once. The sequencing input was memory CD4+ T cells sorted from blood. Receptors originate from a woman in her twenties or thirties in good health. Both conserved end residues are part of each CDR3.

TRBV6-5 | CASSYFSSGRSETQYF
TRBV5-1 | CASSLSSSGYNEQFF
TRBV20-1 | CSARIREKLFF
TRBV30 | CAWSAGTGAGELFF
TRBV19 | CASSSKGANEKLFF
TRBV7-9 | CASSWRGTDTQYF
TRBV19 | CASSIGGWNTEAFF
TRBV11-2 | CASSRQGREGHHEQYF
TRBV5-3 | CARSLRSRPQHF
TRBV10-2 | CASKSTRATDTQYF
TRBV25-1 | CASSENTGELFF
TRBV19 | CASSRGGFRNTIYF
TRBV6-5 | CASSRGSGTGELFF
TRBV19 | CASTSRRAGYNEQFF
TRBV29-1 | CSVELGRVGEQYF
TRBV21-1 | CASSKVFGQIMNTEAFF
TRBV4-1 | CASSQGSRASNQPQHF
TRBV28 | CASSFPLSLSSRYEQYF
TRBV11-3 | CASSLRLLSKPQHF
TRBV7-2 | CASSLAGGETQYF
TRBV18 | CASSPGQGRGLNTEAFF
TRBV6-5 | CASSTDLESGETQYF
TRBV19 | CASTPGPQNTEAFF
TRBV25-1 | CASSIFGAMKRNEQFF
TRBV10-3 | CASTGGGEQFF
TRBV25-1 | CASSEGGGSWSYNEQFF
TRBV7-8 | CASSLGTDQGAQYF
TRBV6-1 | CASSERDRQHQPQHF
TRBV4-1 | CASSQGPGLPYEQYF
TRBV5-1 | CASSLEAAGANVLTF
TRBV27 | CATKPPGRENSDEQYF
TRBV5-1 | CASSLGDRGGSTEAFF
TRBV6-4 | CASKLQENTGELFF
TRBV27 | CASSLVLWTPNMNTEAFF
TRBV9 | CASSVEDRWETEAFF
TRBV28 | CASRRQGLSSYEQYF
TRBV19 | CASRRRGSEGNTIYF
TRBV4-1 | CASSHTPGGGNYNEQFF
TRBV5-1 | CASSLESSYNEQFF
TRBV19 | CATRRAGSNQPQHF
TRBV27 | CANSQGLRSGANVLTF
TRBV5-1 | CASSLQGAFGETQYF